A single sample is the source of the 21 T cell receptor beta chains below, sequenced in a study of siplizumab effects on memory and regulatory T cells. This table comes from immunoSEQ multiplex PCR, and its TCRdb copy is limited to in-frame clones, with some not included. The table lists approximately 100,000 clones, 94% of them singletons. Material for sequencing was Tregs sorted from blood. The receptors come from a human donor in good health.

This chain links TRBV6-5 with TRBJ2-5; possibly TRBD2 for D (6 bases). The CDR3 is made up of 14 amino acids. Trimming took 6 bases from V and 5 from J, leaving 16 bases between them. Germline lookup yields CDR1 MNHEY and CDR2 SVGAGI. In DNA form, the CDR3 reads TGTGCCAGCAGCAGAAGCGGGTCGTGGGAGACCCAGTACTTC. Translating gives CASSRSGSWETQYF.

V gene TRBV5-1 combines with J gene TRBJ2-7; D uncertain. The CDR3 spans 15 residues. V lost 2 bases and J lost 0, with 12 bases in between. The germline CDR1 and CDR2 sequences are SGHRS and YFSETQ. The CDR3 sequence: CASSFTRSSSYEQYF. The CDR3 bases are TGCGCCAGCAGCTTTACCAGGTCGAGCTCCTACGAGCAGTACTTC.

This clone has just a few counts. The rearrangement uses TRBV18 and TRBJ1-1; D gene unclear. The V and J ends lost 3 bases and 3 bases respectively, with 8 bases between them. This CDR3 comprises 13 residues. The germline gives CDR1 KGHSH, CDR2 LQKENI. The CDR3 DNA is TGTGCCAGCTCACCTTTTCAGGACACTGAAGCTTTCTTT. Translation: CASSPFQDTEAFF.

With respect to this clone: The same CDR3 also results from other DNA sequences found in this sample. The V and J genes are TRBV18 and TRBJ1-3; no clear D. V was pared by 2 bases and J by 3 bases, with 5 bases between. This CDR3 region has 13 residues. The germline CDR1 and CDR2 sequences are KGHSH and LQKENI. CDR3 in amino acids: CASSPGIGNTIYF. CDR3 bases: TGTGCCAGCTCACCAGGGATTGGAAACACCATATATTTT.

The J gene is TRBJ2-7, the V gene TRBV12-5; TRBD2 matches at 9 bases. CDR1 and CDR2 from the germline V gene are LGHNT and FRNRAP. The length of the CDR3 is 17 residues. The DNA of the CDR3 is TGTGCCAAAACCCCGAGGTCGTGGGCGGGAGGGCCGAGTGAGCAGTACTTC. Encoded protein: CAKTPRSWAGGPSEQYF.

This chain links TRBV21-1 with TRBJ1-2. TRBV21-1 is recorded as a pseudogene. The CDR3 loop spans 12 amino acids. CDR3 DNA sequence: TGTGCCAGCAGCCTTCAGGTGGGGGGCTACACCTTC. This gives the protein CASSLQVGGYTF.

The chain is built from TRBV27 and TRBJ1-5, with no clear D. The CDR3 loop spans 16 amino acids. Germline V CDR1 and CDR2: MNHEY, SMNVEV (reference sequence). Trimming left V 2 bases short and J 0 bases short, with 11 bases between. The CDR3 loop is CASSLTPSYSNQPQHF. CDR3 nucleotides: TGTGCCAGCAGTTTAACCCCCTCTTATAGCAATCAGCCCCAGCATTTT.

The CDR3 loop is CASKGGADTGELFF. The CDR3, as DNA: TGTGCCAGCAAAGGAGGCGCAGATACCGGGGAGCTGTTTTTT. The chain uses TRBV7-9 and TRBJ2-2; weak D call: TRBD2 (5 bases). Germline assignment: CDR1 SEHNR and CDR2 FQNEAQ (reference sequence). The CDR3 is made up of 14 amino acids. Trimming took off 7 bases at V and 5 bases at J, with 14 bases between the two ends.

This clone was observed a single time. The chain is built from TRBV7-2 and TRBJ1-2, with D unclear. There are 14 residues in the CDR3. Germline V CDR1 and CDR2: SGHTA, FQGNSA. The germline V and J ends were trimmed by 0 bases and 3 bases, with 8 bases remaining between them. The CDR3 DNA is TGTGCCAGCAGCTTAGCTTACGATCACTATGGCTACACCTTC. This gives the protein CASSLAYDHYGYTF.

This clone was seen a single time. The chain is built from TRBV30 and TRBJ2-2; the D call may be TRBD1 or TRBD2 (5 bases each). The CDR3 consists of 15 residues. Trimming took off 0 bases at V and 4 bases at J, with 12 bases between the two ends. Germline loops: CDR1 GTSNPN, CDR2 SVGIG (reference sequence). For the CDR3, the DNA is TGTGCCTGGAGTGTACGCCAGGGAGTCACCGGGGAGCTGTTTTTT. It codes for CAWSVRQGVTGELFF.

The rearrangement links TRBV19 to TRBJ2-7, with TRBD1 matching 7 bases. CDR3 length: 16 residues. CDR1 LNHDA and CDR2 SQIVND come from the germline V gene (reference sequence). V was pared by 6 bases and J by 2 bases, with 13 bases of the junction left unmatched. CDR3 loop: CASRPTGTSLPYEQYF. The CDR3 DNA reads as TGTGCCAGTAGACCGACAGGGACATCACTCCCCTACGAGCAGTACTTC. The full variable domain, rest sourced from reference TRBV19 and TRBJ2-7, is DGGITQSPKYLFRKEGQNVTLSCEQNLNHDAMYWYRQDPGQGLRLIYYSQIVNDFQKGDIAEGYSVSREKKESFPLTVTSAQKNPTAFYLCASRPTGTSLPYEQYFGPGTRLTVT.

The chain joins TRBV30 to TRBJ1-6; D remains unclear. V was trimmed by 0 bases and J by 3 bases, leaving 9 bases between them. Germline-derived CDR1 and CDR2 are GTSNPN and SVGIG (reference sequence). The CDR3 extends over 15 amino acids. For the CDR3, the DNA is TGTGCCTGGAGTGTACAAGGGCTCTATAATTCACCCCTCCACTTT. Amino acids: CAWSVQGLYNSPLHF.

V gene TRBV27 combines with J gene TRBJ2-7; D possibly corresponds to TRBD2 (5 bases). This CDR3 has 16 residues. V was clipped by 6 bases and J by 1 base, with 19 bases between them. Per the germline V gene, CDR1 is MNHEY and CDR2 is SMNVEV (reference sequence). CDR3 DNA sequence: TGTGCCAGCAGACCGCTCCCCCGGGAAAAATCCTACGAGCAGTACTTC. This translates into CASRPLPREKSYEQYF.

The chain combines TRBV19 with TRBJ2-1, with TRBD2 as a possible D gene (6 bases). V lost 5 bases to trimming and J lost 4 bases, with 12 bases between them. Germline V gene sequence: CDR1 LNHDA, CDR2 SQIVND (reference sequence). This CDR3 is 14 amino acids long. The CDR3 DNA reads TGTGCCAGTAGTGCGGGACTCCCTTACAATGAGCAGTTCTTC. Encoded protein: CASSAGLPYNEQFF. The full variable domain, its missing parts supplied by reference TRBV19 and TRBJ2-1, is DGGITQSPKYLFRKEGQNVTLSCEQNLNHDAMYWYRQDPGQGLRLIYYSQIVNDFQKGDIAEGYSVSREKKESFPLTVTSAQKNPTAFYLCASSAGLPYNEQFFGPGTRLTVL.

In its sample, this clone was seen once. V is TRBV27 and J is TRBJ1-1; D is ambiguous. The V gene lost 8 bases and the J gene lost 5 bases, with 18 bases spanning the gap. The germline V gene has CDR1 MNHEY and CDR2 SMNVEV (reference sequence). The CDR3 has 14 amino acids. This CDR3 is CASGNPDGGTEAFF. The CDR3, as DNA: TGTGCCAGCGGGAACCCGGACGGTGGGACTGAAGCTTTCTTT.

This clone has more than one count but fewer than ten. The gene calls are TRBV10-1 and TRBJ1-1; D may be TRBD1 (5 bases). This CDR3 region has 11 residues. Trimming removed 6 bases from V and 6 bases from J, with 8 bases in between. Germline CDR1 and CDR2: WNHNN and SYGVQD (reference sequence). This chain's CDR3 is CASSRGSEAFF. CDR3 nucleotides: TGCGCCAGCAGCCGGGGGTCTGAAGCTTTCTTT.

This CDR3 is CASSFPVAGGPVDTQYF. The CDR3 DNA reads TGTGCCAGCAGTTTCCCGGTAGCGGGAGGGCCTGTAGATACGCAGTATTTT. The chain carries TRBV28 and TRBJ2-3; 11 nucleotides line up with TRBD2. The CDR3 totals 17 residues. Germline CDR1 MDHEN, CDR2 SYDVKM. Germline trimming cut 3 bases from V and 5 bases from J; bases unmatched to any gene: 10. Complete variable domain (other parts from reference TRBV28 and TRBJ2-3): DVKVTQSSRYLVKRTGEKVFLECVQDMDHENMFWYRQDPGLGLRLIYFSYDVKMKEKGDIPEGYSVSREKKERFSLILESASTNQTSMYLCASSFPVAGGPVDTQYFGPGTRLTVL.

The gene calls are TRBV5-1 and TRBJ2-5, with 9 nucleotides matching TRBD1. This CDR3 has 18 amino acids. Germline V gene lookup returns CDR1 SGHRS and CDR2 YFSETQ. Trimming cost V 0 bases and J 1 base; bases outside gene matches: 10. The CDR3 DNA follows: TGCGCCAGCAGCTTGGGCTCCACCGGGACAGGGACCCAAGAGACCCAGTACTTC. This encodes CASSLGSTGTGTQETQYF. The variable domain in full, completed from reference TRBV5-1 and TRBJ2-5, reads KAGVTQTPRYLIKTRGQQVTLSCSPISGHRSVSWYQQTPGQGLQFLFEYFSETQRNKGNFPGRFSGRQFSNSRSEMNVSTLELGDSALYLCASSLGSTGTGTQETQYFGPGTRLLVL.

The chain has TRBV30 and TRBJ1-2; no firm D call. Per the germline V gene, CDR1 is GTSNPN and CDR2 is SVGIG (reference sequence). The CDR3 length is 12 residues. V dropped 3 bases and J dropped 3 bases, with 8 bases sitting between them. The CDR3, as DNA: TGTGCCTGGAGAAACATCGACTATGGCTACACCTTC. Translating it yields CAWRNIDYGYTF. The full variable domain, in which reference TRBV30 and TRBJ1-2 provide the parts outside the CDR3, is SQTIHQWPATLVQPVGSPLSLECTVEGTSNPNLYWYRQAAGRGLQLLFYSVGIGQISSEVPQNLSASRPQDRQFILSSKKLLLSDSGFYLCAWRNIDYGYTFGSGTRLTVV.

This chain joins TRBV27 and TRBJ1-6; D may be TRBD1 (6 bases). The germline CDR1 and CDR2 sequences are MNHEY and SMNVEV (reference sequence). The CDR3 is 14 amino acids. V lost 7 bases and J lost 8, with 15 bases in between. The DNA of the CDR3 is TGTGCCAGCAAGCCCCAAGGGGGTTATTCACCCCTCCACTTT. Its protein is CASKPQGGYSPLHF.

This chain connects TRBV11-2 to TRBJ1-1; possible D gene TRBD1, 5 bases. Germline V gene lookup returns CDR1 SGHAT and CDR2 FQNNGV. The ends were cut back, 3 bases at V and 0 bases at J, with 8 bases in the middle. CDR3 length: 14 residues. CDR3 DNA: TGTGCCAGCAGCTTCGGGACTATGAACACTGAAGCTTTCTTT. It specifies CASSFGTMNTEAFF.